Below, 20 T cell receptor beta chains from the same sample are listed, as sequenced in a study of low-dose radiotherapy and immunotherapy resistance in tumors. TRAV and TRBV primers primed cDNA for both TCRalpha and TCRbeta. TCR amplification used 20 PCR cycles, a constant-region primer and a V-primer adapter. One entry per CDR3 protein, called by TCRdb with MiXCR from the reads. This sample has around 76,000 distinct CDR3 sequences, with less than 40% found just once. Stated time point: before trial treatment. The material sequenced was PBMCs, taken before treatment. These receptors all stem from a female donor with ovarian cancer.

With respect to this clonotype: A far more abundant clone sits one base away, making this likely a read error. The rearrangement links TRBV5-1 to TRBJ2-5; D might be TRBD1 (6 bases). V lost 0 bases, J lost 11 bases, and 14 bases lay in between. Per germline, CDR1 SGHRS and CDR2 YFSETQ. CDR3 length equals 13 residues. Here the CDR3 reads CASSLAIGGEQYF. The CDR3 DNA sequence: TGCGCCAGCAGCTTGGCGATAGGGGGTGAGCAGTACTTC.

The V and J genes are TRBV28 and TRBJ2-1; D is uncertain. The CDR3 is made up of 14 amino acids. V shed 7 bases and J shed 0 bases, with 10 bases lying between them. The V gene's germline CDR1 is MDHEN and CDR2 SYDVKM. The CDR3 DNA is TGTGCCAGCATCACTGGTAGCTCCTACAATGAGCAGTTCTTC. Protein: CASITGSSYNEQFF.

This clonotype was counted at least ten times. The chain recombines TRBV24-1 with TRBJ1-1; 7 nucleotides agree with TRBD1. Germline V CDR1 and CDR2: KGHDR, SFDVKD. Unmatched junction bases numbered 5, after V lost 5 bases and J lost 0 bases. The CDR3 is made up of 15 amino acids. The CDR3 loop is CATSASDRLNTEAFF. Written as DNA, the CDR3 is TGTGCCACCAGTGCTTCGGACAGGTTGAACACTGAAGCTTTCTTT.

This clonotype has ten or more counts. The chain combines TRBV7-2 with TRBJ2-7; the match to TRBD2 covers 13 bases. Germline V gene data show CDR1 as SGHTA and CDR2 as FQGNSA. This CDR3 is 15 amino acids long. V was pared by 5 bases and J by 5 bases, with 6 bases of the junction left unmatched. The CDR3 reads CASSRGLAGVNEQYF. CDR3 bases: TGTGCCAGCAGCCGCGGACTAGCGGGAGTTAACGAGCAGTACTTC.

At least ten counts were recorded for this clonotype. The chain joins TRBV20-1 to TRBJ1-2; D is perhaps TRBD1 (6 bases). This CDR3 region has 14 residues. Germline CDR1 is DFQATT and CDR2 is SNEGSKA (reference sequence). Trimming removed 3 bases from V and 1 base from J, with 12 bases in between. The CDR3 DNA is TGCAGTGCTAGTGGGGACACCGTTAACTATGGCTACACCTTC. It translates to CSASGDTVNYGYTF.

This clonotype came up many times. V and J are TRBV7-2 and TRBJ1-1, with TRBD1 as a possible D gene (5 bases). V was shortened by 1 base and J by 2 bases, with 8 bases between the two germline ends. CDR1 is SGHTA, CDR2 FQGNSA, per germline. The CDR3 sequence is 14 residues long. DNA of the CDR3: TGTGCCAGCAGCTTAGTGAGGGGAAACACTGAAGCTTTCTTT. It codes for CASSLVRGNTEAFF.

This clonotype was counted many times. The rearrangement links TRBV27 to TRBJ1-5; 9 bases map to TRBD1. The CDR3 has 15 amino acids. Germline CDR1 and CDR2: MNHEY and SMNVEV (reference sequence). J was trimmed by 3 bases and V by 5 bases; bases with no gene match: 5. CDR3 nucleotide sequence: TGTGCCAGCAGTACAGGGGGCGCTTTCAATCAGCCCCAGCATTTT. This sequence encodes CASSTGGAFNQPQHF.

This clonotype was seen ten or more times. The chain uses TRBV7-9 and TRBJ2-2; 13 bases agree with TRBD2. Trimming took 5 bases from V and 4 from J; bases not matched to a gene: 10. This CDR3 comprises 18 residues. Per the germline V gene, CDR1 is SEHNR and CDR2 is FQNEAQ (reference sequence). CDR3 nucleotides: TGTGCCAGCAGCATACCACTAGCGGGAGGGCCCTTCACCGGGGAGCTGTTTTTT. This sequence encodes CASSIPLAGGPFTGELFF.

The rearrangement links TRBV7-9 to TRBJ2-7; 9 bases agree with TRBD2. From germline, CDR1 is SEHNR and CDR2 FQNEAQ (reference sequence). The CDR3 has 15 residues. After removal of 4 bases from V and 0 bases from J, the junction contained 4 bases not matched to a gene. CDR3 amino acids: CASSYLSGSSYEQYF. The DNA of the CDR3 is TGTGCCAGCAGCTACCTTAGCGGGAGCTCCTACGAGCAGTACTTC.

This clonotype has a handful of counts. V is TRBV6-6 and J is TRBJ2-1; D may correspond to TRBD1 or TRBD2 (5 bases each). Per germline, CDR1 MNHNY and CDR2 SVGAGI (reference sequence). With 0 bases removed from V and 3 bases from J, the gap between germline ends came to 15 bases. The CDR3 contains 17 residues. The CDR3: CASSYSPQDGLYNEQFF. The CDR3 DNA is TGTGCCAGCAGTTACTCGCCACAGGACGGACTCTACAATGAGCAGTTCTTC.

This clonotype was found many times. The chain has TRBV19 and TRBJ2-5, with D maybe TRBD2 (6 bases). Germline lookup yields CDR1 LNHDA and CDR2 SQIVND (reference sequence). CDR3 length equals 14 residues. V gave up 5 bases and J gave up 3 bases, with 13 bases separating them. Written as DNA, the CDR3 is TGTGCCAGTAGTCCTGGATGGGGGGAAGAGACCCAGTACTTC. This codes for CASSPGWGEETQYF.

This clonotype was counted at least ten times. The chain joins TRBV12-3 or TRBV12-4 to TRBJ1-1, with a possible D match to TRBD1 (5 bases). The V end was cut by 7 bases, the J end by 6 bases, with 9 bases between. The length of the CDR3 is 11 residues. CDR3 region: CASIRGAEAFF. CDR3 DNA sequence: TGTGCCAGCATTAGGGGTGCTGAAGCTTTCTTT.

In its sample, this clonotype was seen many times. V is TRBV29-1 and J is TRBJ1-2, with no clear D. The V end lost 2 bases, the J end lost 4 bases, and 8 bases lay between the germline ends. This CDR3 contains 12 residues. Germline V gives CDR1 SQVTM, CDR2 ANQGSEA. CDR3 sequence reads: CSVEMGFYGYTF. DNA of the CDR3: TGCAGCGTTGAAATGGGGTTCTATGGCTACACCTTC.

This clonotype occurred a few times. The chain links TRBV28 to TRBJ2-5; no clear D gene. CDR1 is MDHEN, CDR2 SYDVKM, per germline. This CDR3 is built from 13 residues. V lost 2 bases to trimming and J lost 2 bases, with 6 bases between them. The CDR3 is CASSLTAQETQYF. CDR3 nucleotide sequence: TGTGCCAGCAGTTTAACGGCTCAAGAGACCCAGTACTTC.

This clonotype was seen many times. The chain employs TRBV7-2 and TRBJ1-5; D call uncertain. Per germline, CDR1 SGHTA and CDR2 FQGNSA. The CDR3 length is 18 residues. With 2 bases removed from V and 2 bases from J, the gap between germline ends came to 19 bases. CDR3 DNA sequence: TGTGCCAGCAGCTTAATTCTGCGGTCCATAGTAGGCAATCAGCCCCAGCATTTT. This sequence encodes CASSLILRSIVGNQPQHF.

This clonotype was seen ten or more times. The DNA for the CDR3 is TGTGCCAGCAGTTTGGTAGGCGCTGGGGCCAACGTCCTGACTTTC. This codes for CASSLVGAGANVLTF. This chain connects TRBV12-3 or TRBV12-4 to TRBJ2-6; D uncertain. There are 15 residues in the CDR3. V was trimmed by 3 bases and J by 2 bases, leaving 8 bases between them.

This clonotype was observed a handful of times. The genes are TRBV7-2 and TRBJ1-2; 7 bases are a match to TRBD1. Germline V lookup: CDR1 SGHTA, CDR2 FQGNSA. The CDR3 loop spans 14 amino acids. V was clipped by 4 bases and J by 2 bases; unmatched bases: 4. CDR3 amino acids: CASSSQDRNYGYTF. The CDR3 DNA sequence: TGTGCCAGCAGCTCCCAGGACAGGAACTATGGCTACACCTTC.

The rearrangement uses TRBV2 and TRBJ2-3, with 7 nucleotides matching TRBD2. The germline CDR1 and CDR2 sequences are SNHLY and FYNNEI. Unmatched junction bases numbered 11, after V lost 7 bases and J lost 4 bases. The CDR3 loop spans 15 amino acids. The DNA of the CDR3 is TGTGCCAGCAATTACGGGGGGACCACGGCAGATACGCAGTATTTT. The encoded protein is CASNYGGTTADTQYF.

This clonotype was seen repeatedly, ten times or more. CDR3 coding DNA: TGTGCCAGCAGCATGGACAGGGGGTACTCCTACAATGAGCAGTTCTTC. Protein product: CASSMDRGYSYNEQFF. V is TRBV7-2 and J is TRBJ2-1, with 10 bases matching TRBD1. Looked up from germline, CDR1 is SGHTA and CDR2 is FQGNSA. The CDR3 loop spans 16 amino acids. The junction had 4 bases not matched to a gene; V was cut back by 5 bases and J by 0 bases.

This clonotype was picked up many times. The chain carries TRBV5-1 and TRBJ2-2; 13 nucleotides match TRBD2. The CDR3 loop spans 16 amino acids. Trimming removed 4 bases from V and 4 bases from J; junction bases left unmatched: 4. CDR1 and CDR2 (germline): SGHRS, YFSETQ. CDR3 DNA sequence: TGCGCCAGCAGCCGTACTAGCGGGAGGGCCACCGGGGAGCTGTTTTTT. Its translation is CASSRTSGRATGELFF. Supplemented by reference TRBV5-1 and TRBJ2-2, the full variable domain reads KAGVTQTPRYLIKTRGQQVTLSCSPISGHRSVSWYQQTPGQGLQFLFEYFSETQRNKGNFPGRFSGRQFSNSRSEMNVSTLELGDSALYLCASSRTSGRATGELFFGEGSRLTVL.